The entry that follows covers one T cell receptor (beta chain) sequence. Its cognate antigen is unknown. Its ends do not fully match the called genes, so a read error is possible. The library was made from cDNA and included unique molecular identifiers. T cells, about 0.85 to 11 million of them, yielded roughly 470,000 cDNA molecules. TCRdb fed the PCR reads into MiXCR, producing one record per CDR3 protein. In the table there are about 540,000 distinct CDR3 sequences, around a third of which are singletons. The length of the CDR3 is 15 residues. Per germline, CDR1 SGHNT and CDR2 YYREEE (reference sequence). These data belong to a study of post-analysis software for immune sequencing data. Study overall: Recorded subtypes: relapsing-remitting, secondary progressive, progressive-relapsing; some patients unannotated. Overall study findings and caveats: Multiple sclerosis patients showed significantly lower normalized Chao1 diversity than controls did. The five TRBV segments detected at higher frequency in patients than in controls included TRBV5-6, TRBV5-1 and TRBV20-1. Strong same-batch co-clustering of samples appeared with F measure clustering.

V gene TRBV5-4 combines with J gene TRBJ2-2; TRBD2 might be the D (7 bases). The clonotype comes from a girl under 18 with multiple sclerosis. The sample comprised blood. The CDR3 protein is CAGSLKGGQTGELFF. The CDR3 DNA sequence: TGTGCCGGCAGCTTGAAGGGGGGGCAGACCGGGGAGCTGTTTTTT.